This paragraph covers one TCR beta chain sequence. The V gene end was trimmed by 4 bases and the J gene end by 8 bases; junction bases not matched to a gene: 11. The CDR3 spans 15 residues. Germline CDR1 SGHTA, CDR2 FQGNSA. Generated by immunoSEQ multiplex PCR, the TCRdb table keeps only in-frame clones and is missing some. The profile shows about 140,000 clones, 92% of them singletons. These data come from a study of T cell responses to AZD1222 COVID-19 vaccine. The V call is TRBV7-2, the J call TRBJ1-2, with 9 bases fitting TRBD1. Here the sequenced sample was peripheral blood, taken on day 0 of AZD1222 vaccination. The origin of this receptor is an adult in good health. CDR3 DNA sequence: TGTGCCAGCAGCTCAAACCATGGGACAGGGTACGGCTACACCTTC. This sequence encodes CASSSNHGTGYGYTF. Looking up the rest from reference TRBV7-2 and TRBJ1-2 gives the full variable domain: GAGVSQSPSNKVTEKGKDVELRCDPISGHTALYWYRQSLGQGLEFLIYFQGNSAPDKSGLPSDRFSAERTGGSVSTLTIQRTQQEDSAVYLCASSSNHGTGYGYTFGSGTRLTVV.